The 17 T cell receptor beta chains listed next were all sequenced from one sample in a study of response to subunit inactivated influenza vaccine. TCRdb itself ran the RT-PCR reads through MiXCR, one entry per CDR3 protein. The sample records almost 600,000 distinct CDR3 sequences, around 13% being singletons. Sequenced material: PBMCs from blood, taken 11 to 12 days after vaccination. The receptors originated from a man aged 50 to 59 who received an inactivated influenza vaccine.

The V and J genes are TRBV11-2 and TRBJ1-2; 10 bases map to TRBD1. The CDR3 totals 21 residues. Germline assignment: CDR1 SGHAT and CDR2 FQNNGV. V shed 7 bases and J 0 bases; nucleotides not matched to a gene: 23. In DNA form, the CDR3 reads TGTGCCAGCAACTCTAGGACAGAACCGGGACAGGGGCCGTTAGCTAACTATGGCTACACCTTC. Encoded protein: CASNSRTEPGQGPLANYGYTF.

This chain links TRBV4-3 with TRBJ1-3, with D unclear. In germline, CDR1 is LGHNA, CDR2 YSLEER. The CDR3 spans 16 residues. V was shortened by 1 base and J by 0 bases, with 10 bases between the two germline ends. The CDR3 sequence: CASSQGLTSSGNTIYF. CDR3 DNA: TGCGCCAGCAGCCAAGGGTTGACGAGCTCTGGAAACACCATATATTTT.

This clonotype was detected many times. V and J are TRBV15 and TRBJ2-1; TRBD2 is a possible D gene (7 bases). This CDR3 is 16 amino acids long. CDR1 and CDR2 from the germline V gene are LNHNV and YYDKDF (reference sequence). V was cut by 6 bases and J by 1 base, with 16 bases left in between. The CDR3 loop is CATRGVRGASYNEQFF. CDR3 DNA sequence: TGTGCCACCAGGGGAGTCCGGGGGGCTTCCTACAATGAGCAGTTCTTC.

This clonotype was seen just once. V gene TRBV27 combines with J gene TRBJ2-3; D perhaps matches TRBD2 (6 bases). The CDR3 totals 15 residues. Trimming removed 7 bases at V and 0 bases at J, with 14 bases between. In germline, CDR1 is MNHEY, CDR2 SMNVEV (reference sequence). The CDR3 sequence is CASNLGGASTDTQYF. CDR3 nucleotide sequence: TGTGCCAGCAACTTAGGAGGGGCTAGCACAGATACGCAGTATTTT.

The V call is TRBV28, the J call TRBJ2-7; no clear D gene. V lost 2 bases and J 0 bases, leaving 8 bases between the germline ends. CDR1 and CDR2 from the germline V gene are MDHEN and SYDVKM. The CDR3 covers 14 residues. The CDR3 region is CASSLGVNSYEQYF. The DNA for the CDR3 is TGTGCCAGCAGTTTAGGGGTCAACTCCTACGAGCAGTACTTC.

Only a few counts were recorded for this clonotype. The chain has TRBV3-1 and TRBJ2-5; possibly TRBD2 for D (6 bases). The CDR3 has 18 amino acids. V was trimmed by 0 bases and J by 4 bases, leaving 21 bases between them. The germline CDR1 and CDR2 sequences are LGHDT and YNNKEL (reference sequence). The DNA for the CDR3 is TGTGCCAGCAGCCAAGATAAGGTGGCGGCTAGCGATTCAGAGACCCAGTACTTC. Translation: CASSQDKVAASDSETQYF.

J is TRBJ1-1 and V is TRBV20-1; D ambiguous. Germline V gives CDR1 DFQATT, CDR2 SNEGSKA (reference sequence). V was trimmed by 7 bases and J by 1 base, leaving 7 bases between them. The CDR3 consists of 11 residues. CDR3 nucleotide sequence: TGCAGTGGCAGGAAGAACACTGAAGCTTTCTTT. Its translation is CSGRKNTEAFF.

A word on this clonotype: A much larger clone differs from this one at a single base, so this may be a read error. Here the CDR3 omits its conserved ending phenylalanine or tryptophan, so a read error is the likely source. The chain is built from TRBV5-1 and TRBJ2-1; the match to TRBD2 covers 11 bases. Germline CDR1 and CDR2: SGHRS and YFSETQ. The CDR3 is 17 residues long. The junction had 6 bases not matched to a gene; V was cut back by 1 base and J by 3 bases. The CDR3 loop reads CASSLNSGREDYNEQFY. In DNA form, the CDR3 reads TGCGCCAGCAGCTTGAATAGCGGGAGGGAGGACTACAATGAGCAGTTCTAC.

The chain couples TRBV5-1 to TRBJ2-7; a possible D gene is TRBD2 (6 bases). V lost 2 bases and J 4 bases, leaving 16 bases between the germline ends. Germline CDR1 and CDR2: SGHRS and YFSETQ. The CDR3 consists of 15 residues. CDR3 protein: CASSLNQGGEYEQYF. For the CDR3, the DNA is TGCGCCAGCAGCTTAAATCAGGGAGGAGAATACGAGCAGTACTTC.

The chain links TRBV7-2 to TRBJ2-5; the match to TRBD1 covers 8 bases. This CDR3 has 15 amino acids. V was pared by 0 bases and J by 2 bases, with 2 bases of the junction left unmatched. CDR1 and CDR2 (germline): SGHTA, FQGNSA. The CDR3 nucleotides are TGTGCCAGCAGCTTAGCGGGACAGGCTCAAGAGACCCAGTACTTC. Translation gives CASSLAGQAQETQYF.

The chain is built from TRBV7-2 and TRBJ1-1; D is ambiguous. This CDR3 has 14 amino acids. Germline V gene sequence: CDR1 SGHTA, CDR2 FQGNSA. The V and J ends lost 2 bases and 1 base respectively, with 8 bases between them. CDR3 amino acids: CASSLMAGNTEAFF. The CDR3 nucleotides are TGTGCCAGCAGCTTAATGGCCGGGAACACTGAAGCTTTCTTT.

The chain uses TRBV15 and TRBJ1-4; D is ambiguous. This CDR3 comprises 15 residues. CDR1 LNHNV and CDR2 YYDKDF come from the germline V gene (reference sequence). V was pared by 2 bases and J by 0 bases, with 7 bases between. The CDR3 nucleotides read TGTGCCACCAGCAGACGGGTCGCAACTAATGAAAAACTGTTTTTT. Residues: CATSRRVATNEKLFF.

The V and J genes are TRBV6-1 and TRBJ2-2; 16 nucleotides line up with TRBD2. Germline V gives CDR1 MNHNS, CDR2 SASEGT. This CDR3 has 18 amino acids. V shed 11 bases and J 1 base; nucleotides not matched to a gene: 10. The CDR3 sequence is CAAKPGLAGGKNTGELFF. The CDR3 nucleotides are TGTGCCGCAAAGCCGGGACTAGCGGGGGGGAAGAACACCGGGGAGCTGTTTTTT.

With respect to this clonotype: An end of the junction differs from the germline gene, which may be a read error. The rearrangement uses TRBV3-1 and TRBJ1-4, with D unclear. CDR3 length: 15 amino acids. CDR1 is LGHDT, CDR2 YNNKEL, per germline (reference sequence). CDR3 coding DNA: TGTGCCAACAGCTACTTCGGGCGAACTAATGAAAAACTGTTTTTT. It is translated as CANSYFGRTNEKLFF.

This CDR3 is CASSQGQGGSYNEQFF. In DNA, the CDR3 is TGCGCCAGCAGCCAAGGACAGGGGGGATCCTACAATGAGCAGTTCTTC. The chain carries TRBV4-3 and TRBJ2-1; 9 bases align to TRBD1. CDR1 and CDR2 (germline): LGHNA, YSLEER. The V and J ends lost 1 base and 1 base, in that order; junction bases with no gene match: 2. CDR3 length: 16 amino acids.

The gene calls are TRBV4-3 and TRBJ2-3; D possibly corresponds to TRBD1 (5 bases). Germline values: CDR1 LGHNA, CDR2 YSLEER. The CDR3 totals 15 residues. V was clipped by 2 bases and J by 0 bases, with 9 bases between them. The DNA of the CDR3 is TGCGCCAGCAGCCAACAGGGCGATAGCACAGATACGCAGTATTTT. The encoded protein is CASSQQGDSTDTQYF.

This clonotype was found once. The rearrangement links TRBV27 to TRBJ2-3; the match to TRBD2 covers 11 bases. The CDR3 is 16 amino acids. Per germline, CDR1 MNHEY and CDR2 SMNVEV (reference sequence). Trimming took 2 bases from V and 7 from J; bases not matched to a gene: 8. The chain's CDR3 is CASSLLVSGRGNTQYF. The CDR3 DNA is TGTGCCAGCAGTTTACTCGTTAGCGGGAGGGGGAATACGCAGTATTTT.